This TCR beta chain was identified in a study of T cell responses to AZD1222 COVID-19 vaccine. The data were produced by immunoSEQ multiplex PCR, yet TCRdb's version contains in-frame clones alone and is incomplete. Of roughly 120,000 clones listed, roughly 89% were seen once; the top ten hold around 4.5%. Study-level findings and limits: Among vaccine-associated CD4 TCRs, coverage spanned spike, with dominance at 160-218 and 743-854. Clonal diversity was possibly underestimated, and the donors were mostly white British, with more females. Repertoires were obtained only post-peak T cell response.

V lost 7 bases to trimming and J lost 4 bases, with 16 bases between them. The V gene's germline CDR1 is LNHDA and CDR2 SQIVND (reference sequence). The CDR3 extends over 15 amino acids. This clone was observed once. The target antigen is unknown. The clonotype comes from an adult in good health. This sequence joins TRBV19 and TRBJ1-4; D is perhaps TRBD1 (6 bases). The sequenced sample was peripheral blood, obtained on day 0 of AZD1222 vaccination. The CDR3 nucleotides read TGTGCCAGTACCGTCGCGGGGGGCAGTAATGAAAAACTGTTTTTT. Translating gives CASTVAGGSNEKLFF.